The rows below give T cell receptor beta chains drawn from one sample of a study of T cell responses to AZD1222 COVID-19 vaccine. Sequencing was performed with immunoSEQ multiplex PCR; in TCRdb, only in-frame clones are kept and a portion is missing. The data hold 55,000 to 80,000 clones, with 65% to 80% observed a single time. The specimen comprised peripheral blood, sampled on day 0 of AZD1222 vaccination. These receptors were taken from an adult in good health. Each CDR3 is given with its conserved first and last residue. Fields, in order: clone size, D gene, CDR3 length, V gene, J gene, CDR3 protein, CDR3 DNA. D genes are given only for firm matches. Size tells how often a clone was seen (once, few, many) or the class of an expanded clone, and some rows leave it out.

size: .; D: TRBD1; length: 13; V: TRBV24-1; J: TRBJ1-2; CDR3: CATSEPDRGGYTF; DNA: TGTGCCACCAGTGAACCTGACAGGGGCGGCTACACCTTC
size: .; D: .; length: 13; V: TRBV9; J: TRBJ2-3; CDR3: CASSVNPGGTQYF; DNA: TGTGCCAGCAGCGTGAATCCCGGGGGTACGCAGTATTTT
size: .; D: .; length: 17; V: TRBV4-1; J: TRBJ1-6; CDR3: CASSPEARISYNSPLHF; DNA: TGCGCCAGCAGCCCAGAAGCGCGGATCTCCTATAATTCACCCCTCCACTTT
size: .; D: .; length: 14; V: TRBV2; J: TRBJ1-5; CDR3: CASTRQQGNQPQHF; DNA: TGTGCCAGCACCAGACAACAGGGTAATCAGCCCCAGCATTTT
size: .; D: .; length: 13; V: TRBV25-1; J: TRBJ1-6; CDR3: CASSDRGNSPLHF; DNA: TGTGCCAGCAGTGACCGGGGAAATTCACCCCTCCACTTT
size: .; D: TRBD1; length: 13; V: TRBV18; J: TRBJ1-6; CDR3: CASSTGADSPLHF; DNA: TGTGCCAGCTCAACAGGGGCTGATTCACCCCTCCACTTT
size: .; D: TRBD1; length: 13; V: TRBV3-1/TRBV3-2; J: TRBJ2-7; CDR3: CASSRYRGYEQYF; DNA: TGTGCCAGCAGCCGATACAGGGGCTACGAGCAGTACTTC
size: once; D: .; length: 15; V: TRBV7-2; J: TRBJ2-7; CDR3: CASSLDLMASYEQYF; DNA: TGTGCCAGCAGCTTAGACCTTATGGCCTCCTACGAGCAGTACTTC
size: .; D: .; length: 13; V: TRBV25-1; J: TRBJ2-5; CDR3: CASSNGAEETQYF; DNA: TGTGCCAGCAGTAATGGAGCCGAAGAGACCCAGTACTTC
size: once; D: TRBD2; length: 16; V: TRBV4-1; J: TRBJ2-7; CDR3: CASSQESGGTFYEQYF; DNA: TGCGCCAGCAGCCAAGAAAGCGGGGGTACCTTCTACGAGCAGTACTTC
size: .; D: TRBD1; length: 14; V: TRBV5-4; J: TRBJ2-3; CDR3: CASAPDRGVDTQYF; DNA: TGTGCCAGCGCCCCGGACAGGGGCGTAGATACGCAGTATTTT
size: .; D: .; length: 12; V: TRBV29-1; J: TRBJ1-2; CDR3: CSVEGRNYGYTF; DNA: TGCAGCGTCGAGGGACGGAACTATGGCTACACCTTC
size: .; D: TRBD1; length: 15; V: TRBV9; J: TRBJ1-6; CDR3: CASSVSDDRDTPLHF; DNA: TGTGCCAGCAGCGTATCCGACGACAGGGATACACCCCTCCACTTT
size: .; D: .; length: 14; V: TRBV7-3; J: TRBJ2-5; CDR3: CASSLTASIETQYF; DNA: TGTGCCAGCAGCTTAACGGCCAGCATCGAGACCCAGTACTTC
size: .; D: TRBD2; length: 13; V: TRBV19; J: TRBJ2-7; CDR3: CATRTSGTYEQYF; DNA: TGTGCCACCAGGACTAGCGGTACTTACGAGCAGTACTTC
size: once; D: .; length: 15; V: TRBV4-3; J: TRBJ2-1; CDR3: CASSQEGGRTGEQFF; DNA: TGCGCCAGCAGCCAAGAGGGGGGCAGGACCGGAGAGCAGTTCTTC
size: .; D: TRBD1; length: 15; V: TRBV5-5; J: TRBJ2-7; CDR3: CASSSAGTGWDEQYF; DNA: TGTGCCAGCAGCTCGGCCGGGACAGGCTGGGACGAGCAGTACTTC
size: .; D: TRBD1; length: 17; V: TRBV4-1; J: TRBJ1-4; CDR3: CASSQGGGGIDREKLFF; DNA: TGCGCCAGCAGCCAAGGCGGAGGGGGCATCGATCGGGAAAAACTGTTTTTT
size: .; D: TRBD2; length: 15; V: TRBV5-1; J: TRBJ2-5; CDR3: CASSLWGGIGETQYF; DNA: TGCGCCAGCAGCTTGTGGGGGGGAATCGGAGAGACCCAGTACTTC
size: .; D: TRBD1; length: 14; V: TRBV5-6; J: TRBJ1-6; CDR3: CASSWVTGDSPLHF; DNA: TGTGCCAGCAGCTGGGTGACAGGGGACTCACCCCTCCACTTT
size: .; D: .; length: 15; V: TRBV4-3; J: TRBJ1-6; CDR3: CASSQELSYNSPLHF; DNA: TGCGCCAGCAGCCAAGAGCTCTCCTATAATTCACCCCTCCACTTT
size: .; D: .; length: 14; V: TRBV19; J: TRBJ1-3; CDR3: CASSFYGPGNTIYF; DNA: TGTGCCAGTAGTTTCTACGGACCTGGAAACACCATATATTTT
size: .; D: .; length: 13; V: TRBV10-3; J: TRBJ2-7; CDR3: CAISEGSTYEQYF; DNA: TGTGCCATCAGTGAAGGGTCGACCTACGAGCAGTACTTC
size: .; D: TRBD1; length: 15; V: TRBV19; J: TRBJ2-1; CDR3: CASRAGTGMNNEQFF; DNA: TGTGCCAGTAGGGCCGGGACAGGGATGAACAATGAGCAGTTCTTC
size: .; D: .; length: 13; V: TRBV28; J: TRBJ1-1; CDR3: CAGKRTVSGKAFF; DNA: TGTGCCGGCAAGAGGACGGTTTCCGGTAAAGCTTTCTTT
size: few; D: .; length: 14; V: TRBV4-1; J: TRBJ1-2; CDR3: CASSQELGGYGYTF; DNA: TGCGCCAGCAGCCAAGAACTGGGCGGCTATGGCTACACCTTC
size: .; D: TRBD1; length: 16; V: TRBV10-2; J: TRBJ1-2; CDR3: CASSEVPDRGLRGYTF; DNA: TGCGCCAGCAGTGAGGTCCCAGACAGGGGGCTTAGAGGCTACACCTTC
size: .; D: TRBD2; length: 14; V: TRBV25-1; J: TRBJ2-2; CDR3: CASIKTSGTGELFF; DNA: TGTGCCAGCATTAAGACTAGCGGAACCGGGGAGCTGTTTTTT
size: .; D: .; length: 12; V: TRBV7-9; J: TRBJ1-2; CDR3: CASTVGGYGYTF; DNA: TGTGCCAGCACCGTGGGGGGGTATGGCTACACCTTC
size: .; D: .; length: 11; V: TRBV12-3/TRBV12-4; J: TRBJ2-7; CDR3: CASSHAYEQYF; DNA: TGTGCCAGCAGTCATGCCTACGAGCAGTACTTC
size: .; D: .; length: 13; V: TRBV3-1/TRBV3-2; J: TRBJ1-2; CDR3: CASSQGNRASYTF; DNA: TGTGCCAGCAGCCAAGGCAACAGGGCCAGCTACACCTTC
size: .; D: .; length: 14; V: TRBV19; J: TRBJ1-1; CDR3: CASSIPWGVTEAFF; DNA: TGTGCCAGTAGTATACCCTGGGGCGTTACTGAAGCTTTCTTT
size: .; D: TRBD1; length: 14; V: TRBV7-2; J: TRBJ2-1; CDR3: CASSPGRGRNEQFF; DNA: TGTGCCAGCAGCCCCGGCAGGGGGCGGAATGAGCAGTTCTTC
size: .; D: .; length: 13; V: TRBV5-1; J: TRBJ1-2; CDR3: CASSSELNYGYTF; DNA: TGCGCCAGCAGCTCTGAGTTAAACTATGGCTACACCTTC
size: .; D: .; length: 12; V: TRBV9; J: TRBJ1-1; CDR3: CASKGRDTEAFF; DNA: TGTGCCAGCAAAGGAAGGGACACTGAAGCTTTCTTT
size: .; D: TRBD1; length: 14; V: TRBV7-3; J: TRBJ1-2; CDR3: CASSTGTGKSSYTF; DNA: TGTGCCAGCAGCACCGGGACAGGCAAGAGTAGCTACACCTTC
size: .; D: .; length: 14; V: TRBV5-1; J: TRBJ1-4; CDR3: CASMDNNSNEKLFF; DNA: TGCGCCAGCATGGACAACAACTCTAATGAAAAACTGTTTTTT
size: .; D: .; length: 16; V: TRBV11-3; J: TRBJ2-3; CDR3: CASSLGQLGSTDTQYF; DNA: TGTGCCAGCAGCTTAGGACAGTTGGGGTCCACAGATACGCAGTATTTT
size: .; D: .; length: 13; V: TRBV29-1; J: TRBJ2-3; CDR3: CSVEAGVADTQYF; DNA: TGCAGCGTTGAAGCAGGGGTGGCAGATACGCAGTATTTT
size: .; D: .; length: 15; V: TRBV6-5; J: TRBJ1-5; CDR3: CASSYLAGDNQPQHF; DNA: TGTGCCAGCAGTTACCTAGCAGGGGACAATCAGCCCCAGCATTTT
size: .; D: .; length: 14; V: TRBV29-1; J: TRBJ2-3; CDR3: CSVELQLSTDTQYF; DNA: TGCAGCGTTGAATTGCAGCTTAGCACAGATACGCAGTATTTT
size: .; D: .; length: 10; V: TRBV2; J: TRBJ1-2; CDR3: CASQGYGYTF; DNA: TGTGCCAGCCAGGGCTACGGCTACACCTTC
size: .; D: TRBD2; length: 14; V: TRBV3-1/TRBV3-2; J: TRBJ2-1; CDR3: CASISGGTHNEQFF; DNA: TGTGCCAGCATCTCGGGGGGGACGCACAATGAGCAGTTCTTC
size: once; D: .; length: 13; V: TRBV30; J: TRBJ1-4; CDR3: CAWKLGDGEKLFF; DNA: TGTGCCTGGAAACTGGGGGACGGCGAAAAACTGTTTTTT
size: .; D: .; length: 12; V: TRBV4-3; J: TRBJ1-2; CDR3: CASGGPIYGYTF; DNA: TGCGCCAGCGGGGGACCGATATATGGCTACACCTTC
size: .; D: .; length: 12; V: TRBV7-2; J: TRBJ2-7; CDR3: CASSRSAYEQYF; DNA: TGTGCCAGCAGCCGATCAGCCTACGAGCAGTACTTC
size: .; D: .; length: 15; V: TRBV27; J: TRBJ2-6; CDR3: CASSLSGLGANVLTF; DNA: TGTGCCAGCAGTTTGTCAGGGTTAGGGGCCAACGTCCTGACTTTC
size: .; D: .; length: 13; V: TRBV2; J: TRBJ1-1; CDR3: CASRSERDTEAFF; DNA: TGTGCCAGCCGCAGTGAACGGGACACTGAAGCTTTCTTT
size: once; D: .; length: 14; V: TRBV11-3; J: TRBJ1-1; CDR3: CASSSGLTGAEAFF; DNA: TGTGCCAGCAGCTCGGGACTCACCGGCGCTGAAGCTTTCTTT
size: .; D: TRBD1; length: 13; V: TRBV19; J: TRBJ1-2; CDR3: CASSLGQYYGYTF; DNA: TGTGCCAGTAGTTTGGGACAGTACTATGGCTACACCTTC
size: .; D: .; length: 17; V: TRBV3-1/TRBV3-2; J: TRBJ2-3; CDR3: CASSQLGVGSSTDTQYF; DNA: TGTGCCAGCAGCCAATTGGGGGTGGGGTCTAGCACAGATACGCAGTATTTT
size: once; D: .; length: 11; V: TRBV6-1; J: TRBJ1-2; CDR3: CASSSDYGYTF; DNA: TGTGCCAGCAGTTCGGACTATGGCTACACCTTC
size: .; D: .; length: 11; V: TRBV6-5; J: TRBJ2-7; CDR3: CASSSIYEQYF; DNA: TGTGCCAGCAGCTCTATCTACGAGCAGTACTTC
size: .; D: .; length: 15; V: TRBV27; J: TRBJ1-2; CDR3: CASSRAQTTIYGYTF; DNA: TGTGCCAGCAGTCGAGCTCAAACCACCATCTATGGCTACACCTTC
size: .; D: .; length: 13; V: TRBV28; J: TRBJ1-5; CDR3: CASSLGPRQPQHF; DNA: TGTGCCAGCAGTTTAGGCCCCAGGCAGCCCCAGCATTTT
size: .; D: TRBD1; length: 14; V: TRBV28; J: TRBJ1-2; CDR3: CASSRTGGNYGYTF; DNA: TGTGCCAGCAGCAGGACAGGGGGCAACTATGGCTACACCTTC
size: .; D: TRBD1; length: 15; V: TRBV30; J: TRBJ1-1; CDR3: CAWFPGQGRNTEAFF; DNA: TGTGCCTGGTTCCCGGGACAGGGGCGGAACACTGAAGCTTTCTTT
size: .; D: .; length: 13; V: TRBV6-5; J: TRBJ2-3; CDR3: CASSRSGPDTQYF; DNA: TGTGCCAGCAGCCGCTCGGGACCAGATACGCAGTATTTT